The 14 T cell receptor beta chains listed next were all sequenced from one sample in a study of early T cells in non-severe SARS-CoV-2 infection. TCRdb redid the calling of the 5' RACE reads with MiXCR, one entry per CDR3 protein. The data show under 70,000 distinct CDR3 sequences, about 9.9% seen once. Sequencing used whole blood. The receptor set was obtained from an adult who was a healthcare worker with PCR-confirmed SARS-CoV-2 infection or an uninfected control (not recorded which).

This clonotype was found many times. This sequence joins TRBV10-3 and TRBJ2-6; 8 bases map to TRBD2. CDR3 length: 18 amino acids. Germline trimming cut 7 bases from V and 4 bases from J; bases unmatched to any gene: 15. Germline V gene sequence: CDR1 ENHRY, CDR2 SYGVKD. CDR3 residues: CAITDPGLDSPGANVLTF. CDR3 nucleotides: TGTGCCATCACCGATCCGGGACTAGATTCACCCGGGGCCAACGTCCTGACTTTC.

Concerning this clonotype itself: One end of the junction is discordant with germline, which a read error may explain. The gene calls are TRBV11-2 and TRBJ2-5; a weak D match, TRBD1 (5 bases). CDR1 SGHAT and CDR2 FQNNGV come from the germline V gene. This CDR3 is built from 15 residues. The CDR3 loop reads CASSLDPRGQETQHF. The CDR3 coding sequence is TGTGCCAGCAGCTTAGATCCAAGGGGTCAAGAGACCCAGCACTTC.

The genes are TRBV11-2 and TRBJ2-1; TRBD1 matches 9 bases. The CDR3 consists of 15 residues. Germline CDR1 reads SGHAT; CDR2 reads FQNNGV. With 5 bases clipped from V and 9 bases from J, the junction kept 11 bases outside the gene matches. CDR3 nucleotides: TGTGCCAGCAGCCCGGACAGGGGCTCATGGGGTGAGCAGTTCTTC. Residues: CASSPDRGSWGEQFF.

V and J are TRBV5-4 and TRBJ1-2; D may be TRBD1 (6 bases). The CDR3 consists of 14 residues. Germline loops: CDR1 SGHNT, CDR2 YYREEE (reference sequence). V lost 3 bases, J lost 8 bases, and 17 bases lay in between. In nucleotides, the CDR3 is TGTGCCAGCAGCTCGAATACAGGGCCCGCCGGCTACACCTTC. It is translated as CASSSNTGPAGYTF.

V is TRBV5-1 and J is TRBJ1-2; D possibly corresponds to TRBD1 (6 bases). V dropped 4 bases and J dropped 5 bases, with 18 bases sitting between them. Looked up from germline, CDR1 is SGHRS and CDR2 is YFSETQ. This CDR3 is built from 15 residues. The CDR3 sequence is CASSLDSGDLYGYTF. CDR3 sequence (DNA): TGCGCCAGCAGCCTGGACAGTGGGGATCTTTATGGCTACACCTTC.

This clonotype has at least ten counts. The V and J genes are TRBV5-5 and TRBJ2-4; a possible D gene is TRBD2 (5 bases). Looked up from germline, CDR1 is SGHKS and CDR2 is YYEKEE (reference sequence). The CDR3 contains 14 residues. Trimming pared 6 bases from V and 0 bases from J, leaving 10 bases between. CDR3 region: CASTRGIAKNIQYF. The CDR3 DNA reads as TGTGCCAGCACCAGAGGGATAGCCAAAAACATTCAGTACTTC.

This clonotype was observed many times. The chain uses TRBV10-3 and TRBJ1-2, with no clear D. From germline, CDR1 is ENHRY and CDR2 SYGVKD. The CDR3 covers 13 residues. The V and J ends lost 6 bases and 0 bases respectively, with 8 bases between them. CDR3 sequence (DNA): TGTGCCATCAGCCAGCCTGCTAACTATGGCTACACCTTC. It encodes CAISQPANYGYTF.

This clonotype showed up many times. The rearrangement joins TRBV12-3 or TRBV12-4 to TRBJ2-3; D unresolved. Trimming removed 8 bases from V and 5 bases from J, with 14 bases in between. The CDR3 covers 13 residues. This CDR3 reads CASHPNREDTQYF. CDR3 in DNA: TGTGCCAGCCACCCGAATCGAGAAGATACGCAGTATTTT.

This rearrangement joins TRBV3-1 to TRBJ2-7; the D is unclear. The CDR3 loop spans 13 amino acids. The germline V and J ends were trimmed by 6 bases and 3 bases, with 12 bases remaining between them. Per germline, CDR1 LGHDT and CDR2 YNNKEL (reference sequence). This CDR3 is CASSGPPIYEQYF. The CDR3 region has the DNA TGTGCCAGCAGTGGACCTCCGATCTACGAGCAGTACTTC.

This clonotype was seen at least ten times. The V and J genes are TRBV7-9 and TRBJ2-3; no clear D gene. Germline lookup yields CDR1 SEHNR and CDR2 FQNEAQ (reference sequence). The CDR3 sequence is 14 residues long. Trimming pared 5 bases from V and 10 bases from J, leaving 19 bases between. CDR3 bases: TGTGCCAGCAGCCTAACTACCGCCTCGGTAGCGCAGTATTTT. Protein sequence: CASSLTTASVAQYF.

This clonotype was seen repeatedly, ten times or more. The chain carries TRBV11-2 and TRBJ2-7, with unresolved D. CDR1 is SGHAT, CDR2 FQNNGV, per germline. This CDR3 has 14 amino acids. The V end was cut by 0 bases, the J end by 1 base, with 7 bases between. CDR3 nucleotides: TGTGCCAGCAGCTTAGATGGCCGATCCTACGAGCAGTACTTC. Amino acids: CASSLDGRSYEQYF.

This clonotype showed up just a few times. The genes are TRBV5-1 and TRBJ2-5; 9 bases are a match to TRBD1. Germline CDR1 reads SGHRS; CDR2 reads YFSETQ. The CDR3 runs 16 residues. V was pared by 4 bases and J by 5 bases, with 12 bases of the junction left unmatched. In DNA, the CDR3 is TGCGCCAGCAGCCCATCGGGACAGGGCCTTTGGGAGACCCAGTACTTC. Translation gives CASSPSGQGLWETQYF.

This clonotype has at least ten counts. The V gene is TRBV18, the J gene TRBJ1-5; D may be TRBD1 (5 bases). The CDR3 runs 20 residues. Germline V gene sequence: CDR1 KGHSH, CDR2 LQKENI. V was clipped by 3 bases and J by 0 bases, with 24 bases between them. CDR3 bases: TGTGCCAGCTCACCGTTAAGTCCTCCTGCGGGACGATATAGCAATCAGCCCCAGCATTTT. Its translation is CASSPLSPPAGRYSNQPQHF.

This clonotype was seen more than once but under ten times. A junction end diverges from the germline sequence, so it may reflect a read error. The gene calls are TRBV7-7 and TRBJ2-7; weak D call: TRBD2 (5 bases). Germline CDR1 is SSHAT and CDR2 is FNYEAQ (reference sequence). There are 14 residues in the CDR3. CDR3 coding DNA: TGTGCTAGCAGCTCGACTACGCTAACCTACGAGCAGTACTTC. Residues: CASSSTTLTYEQYF. The whole variable domain, remainder taken from reference TRBV7-7 and TRBJ2-7, is GAGVSQSPRYKVTKRGQDVTLRCDPISSHATLYWYQQALGQGPEFLTYFNYEAQPDKSGLPSDRFSAERPEGSISTLTIQRTEQRDSAMYRCASSSTTLTYEQYFGPGTRLTVT.